This T cell receptor (beta chain) was sequenced during a study of CXCR3-negative and CXCR3-positive naive CD8 T cells. Study overall: A total of about 140 million TRB reads was generated, with about 1.5 +/- 0.3 million per library.

General observations from the study: Both naive subsets had comparably high diversity; memory CD8+ cells much lower.

The libraries of TRB cDNA were prepared using 5' RACE with UMI labels. Reprocessing the 5' RACE reads, TCRdb reports a single entry for every CDR3 protein and omits DNA. This sample's table reports 55,000 to 65,000 distinct CDR3 sequences. About this clonotype: Its antigen is as yet unknown.

CDR1 and CDR2 from the germline V gene are SQVTM and ANQGSEA. This CDR3 has 14 residues. This TCR was sampled from a human donor in good health. Some clones in this sample may be carry-over from other donors' samples. Sequenced input: naive CXCR3- CD8+ T cells from blood. The subset: CD45RO-CCR7+CD27+CD95- naive CD8+ T cells lacking CXCR3 (TNR3-). This chain joins TRBV29-1 and TRBJ1-2. Here the CDR3 reads CSVGLELGIGGYTF.